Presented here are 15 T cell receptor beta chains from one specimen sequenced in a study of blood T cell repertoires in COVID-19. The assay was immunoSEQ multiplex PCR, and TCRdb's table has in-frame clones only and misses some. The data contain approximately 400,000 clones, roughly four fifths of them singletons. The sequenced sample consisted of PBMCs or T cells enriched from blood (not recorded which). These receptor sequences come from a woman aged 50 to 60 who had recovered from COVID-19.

The CDR3 here is CASSPLRMNTEAFF. The CDR3 DNA is TGTGCCAGCAGCCCCCTGCGGATGAACACTGAAGCTTTCTTT. The chain has TRBV13 and TRBJ1-1; D call uncertain. Germline V CDR1 and CDR2: PRHDT, FYEKMQ (reference sequence). V was pared by 5 bases and J by 0 bases, with 10 bases between. The CDR3 length is 14 residues.

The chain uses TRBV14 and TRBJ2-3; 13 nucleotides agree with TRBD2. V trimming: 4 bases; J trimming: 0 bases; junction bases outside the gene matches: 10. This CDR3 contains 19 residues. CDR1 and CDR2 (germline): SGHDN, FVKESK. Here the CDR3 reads CASSPRTSGGIYSTDTQYF. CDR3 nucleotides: TGTGCCAGCAGCCCAAGGACTAGCGGGGGCATCTATAGCACAGATACGCAGTATTTT.

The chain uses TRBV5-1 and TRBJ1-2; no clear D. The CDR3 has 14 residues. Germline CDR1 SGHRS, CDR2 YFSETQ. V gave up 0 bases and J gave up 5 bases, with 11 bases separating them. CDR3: CASSLDADSYGYTF. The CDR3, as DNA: TGCGCCAGCAGCTTGGATGCGGACTCGTATGGCTACACCTTC.

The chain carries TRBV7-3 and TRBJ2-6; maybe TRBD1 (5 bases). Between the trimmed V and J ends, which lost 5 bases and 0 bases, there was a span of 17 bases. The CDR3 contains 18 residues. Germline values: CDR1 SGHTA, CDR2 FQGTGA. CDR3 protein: CASSRAARGSSGANVLTF. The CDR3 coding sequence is TGTGCCAGCAGCCGGGCGGCAAGGGGCAGCTCTGGGGCCAACGTCCTGACTTTC.

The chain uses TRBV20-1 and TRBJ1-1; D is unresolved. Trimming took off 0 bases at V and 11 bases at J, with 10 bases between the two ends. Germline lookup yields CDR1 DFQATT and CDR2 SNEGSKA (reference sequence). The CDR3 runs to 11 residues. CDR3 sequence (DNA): TGCAGTGCTAGAGATCCGGTGGAGGCTTTCTTT. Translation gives CSARDPVEAFF.

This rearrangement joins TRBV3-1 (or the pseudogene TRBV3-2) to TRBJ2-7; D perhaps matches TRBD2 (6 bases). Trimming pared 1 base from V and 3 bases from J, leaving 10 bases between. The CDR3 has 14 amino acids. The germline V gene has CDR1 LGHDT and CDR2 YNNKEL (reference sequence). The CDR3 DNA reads TGTGCCAGCAGCCAAGCGCGGAGGGGCTACGAGCAGTACTTC. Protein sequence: CASSQARRGYEQYF.

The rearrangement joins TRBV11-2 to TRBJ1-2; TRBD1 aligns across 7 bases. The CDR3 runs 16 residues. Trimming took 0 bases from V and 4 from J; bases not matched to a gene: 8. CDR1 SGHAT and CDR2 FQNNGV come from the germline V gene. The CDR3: CASSLETGIIGYGYTF. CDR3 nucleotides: TGTGCCAGCAGCTTAGAGACAGGGATCATTGGCTATGGCTACACCTTC.

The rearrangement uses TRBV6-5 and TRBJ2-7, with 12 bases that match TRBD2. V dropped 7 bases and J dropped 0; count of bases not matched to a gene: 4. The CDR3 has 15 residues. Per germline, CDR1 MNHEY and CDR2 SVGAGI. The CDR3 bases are TGTGCCAGCAACGGACTAGCGGGGCCCTCCTACGAGCAGTACTTC. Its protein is CASNGLAGPSYEQYF.

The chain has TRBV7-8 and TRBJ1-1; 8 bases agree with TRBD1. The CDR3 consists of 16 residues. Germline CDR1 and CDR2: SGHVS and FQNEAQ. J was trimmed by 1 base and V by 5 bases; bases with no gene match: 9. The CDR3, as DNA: TGTGCCAGCAGCCACACCTCGGGGACAGGGAACACTGAAGCTTTCTTT. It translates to CASSHTSGTGNTEAFF.

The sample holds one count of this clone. The CDR3, as DNA: TGTGCCAGCAGCGCCGATACAGAGAACACTGAAGCTTTCTTT. It specifies CASSADTENTEAFF. This chain joins TRBV5-6 and TRBJ1-1; D call uncertain. The V gene's germline CDR1 is SGHDT and CDR2 YYEEEE. The CDR3 is made up of 14 amino acids. V lost 4 bases and J lost 1, with 11 bases in between. Full variable domain (remainder filled in from reference TRBV5-6 and TRBJ1-1): DAGVTQSPTHLIKTRGQQVTLRCSPKSGHDTVSWYQQALGQGPQFIFQYYEEEERQRGNFPDRFSGHQFPNYSSELNVNALLLGDSALYLCASSADTENTEAFFGQGTRLTVV.

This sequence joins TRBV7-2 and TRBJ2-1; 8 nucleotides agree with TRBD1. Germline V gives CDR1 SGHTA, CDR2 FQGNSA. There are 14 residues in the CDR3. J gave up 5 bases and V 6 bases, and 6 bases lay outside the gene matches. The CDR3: CASSYGTGNNEQFF. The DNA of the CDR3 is TGTGCCAGCAGTTACGGGACAGGCAACAATGAGCAGTTCTTC.

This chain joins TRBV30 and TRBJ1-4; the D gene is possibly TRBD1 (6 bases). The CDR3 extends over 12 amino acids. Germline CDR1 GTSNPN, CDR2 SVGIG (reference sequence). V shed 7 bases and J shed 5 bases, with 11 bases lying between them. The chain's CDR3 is CASRQENEKLFF. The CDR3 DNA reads TGTGCCTCCCGACAGGAGAATGAAAAACTGTTTTTT.

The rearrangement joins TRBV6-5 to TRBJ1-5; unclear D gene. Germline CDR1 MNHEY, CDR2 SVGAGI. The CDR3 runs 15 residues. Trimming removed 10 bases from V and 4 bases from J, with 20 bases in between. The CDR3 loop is CATKKEAGTNQPQHF. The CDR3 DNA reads TGTGCCACCAAAAAGGAAGCAGGTACGAATCAGCCCCAGCATTTT.

The CDR3 nucleotides read TGTGCCAGCAGCGTCCCCCGAGGCGCTCAGGGGGCATTCCACAATGAGCAGTTCTTC. Protein product: CASSVPRGAQGAFHNEQFF. The rearrangement links TRBV9 to TRBJ2-1; 8 bases align to TRBD1. CDR1 SGDLS and CDR2 YYNGEE come from the germline V gene. V was clipped by 2 bases and J by 5 bases; unmatched bases: 18. The length of the CDR3 is 19 residues.

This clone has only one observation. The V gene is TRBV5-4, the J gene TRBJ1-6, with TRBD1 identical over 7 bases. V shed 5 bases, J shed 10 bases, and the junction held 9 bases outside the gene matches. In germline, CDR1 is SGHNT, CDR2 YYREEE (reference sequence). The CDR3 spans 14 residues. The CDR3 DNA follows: TGTGCCAGCAGAAACCGGGACAGTCGCTCACCCCTCCACTTT. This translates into CASRNRDSRSPLHF.